This T cell receptor (beta chain) was profiled in a study of beta chain features in type 1 diabetes (dated 2018 in TCRdb). The study in broad terms: Patients and healthy donors did not differ in mean age, gender distribution, total cell number or subset yield. The study compared the TCRB repertoires of sorted circulating CD4+ T cell subsets in recently diagnosed type 1 diabetes patients with those in matched healthy donors. A total of 90 million to 130 million sorted cells were examined across all samples, and a strong correlation was observed between cell number per subset and RNA yield. Whereas all 30 or so donors provided naive and central memory subsets, regulatory and stem cell-like memory subsets were isolated from just 8 patients and about 8 healthy donors.

Trimming takes 0 bases off V and 6 bases off J; junction bases not matched to a gene: 4. Via the germline V gene, CDR1 is SGDLS and CDR2 YYNGEE. Counted from cysteine to phenylalanine, this CDR3 has 15 amino acids. The DNA shown is the 45-base CDR3, in frame from base 1. Remarks on this clone: The antigen this receptor binds is unknown. The record has no base qualities; no much larger clone is one base away.

The High Capacity cDNA Reverse Transcription Kit was used to reverse transcribe all of the isolated RNA, meaning that expressed TCRB transcripts were what got sequenced. Naive, central memory and regulatory T cell samples underwent deep immunoSEQ sequencing, averaging roughly 3.3 million total reads per sample. After sorted cells were lysed in RLT buffer, RNA was extracted with DNase-treated RNeasy Micro or Mini kits, with the choice depending on cell number. Each cell subset was processed separately to prevent cross-contamination, with patient and healthy donor samples processed together. The immunoSEQ multiplex PCR was used to amplify TCRB sequences from cDNA, yielding 87-bp fragments that span the CDR3 region. Sequencing of the amplicons was done on the Illumina HiSeq platform. The authors' analysis ran thus. PCR bias was corrected computationally using synthetic template baselines, and reads within Hamming distance 2 were collapsed, with unmergeable singletons discarded. By aligning reads against IMGT, V, D and J genes, CDR3 length, and insertions or deletions at six rearrangement sites were assigned. Clonotype counts were normalized to sorted cell number within each subset before computing true diversity and Gini coefficients with the tcR R package. Repertoire sharing was quantified using the overlap coefficient calculated on TCRB nucleotide sequences. Out-of-frame TCRB sequences from naive cells were analyzed to stand in for the pre-selection repertoire. TCRdb mirrors the immuneACCESS table, restricted to in-frame sequences. Some clones are absent from its copies; in checked studies, under half trace to an unresolved V gene, and the reason for the others is unknown. Clone size and the V and J calls come from that table; the DNA yielded D and trimming. In this sample the table shows hundreds of thousands of clones, about an eighth of which occur a single time. The ten largest clones take up about 0.045% of the sample.

Study-wide findings and limitations: Shorter templates might be favored by PCR, yet because patient and control samples were amplified and corrected together, any such skew would affect both groups equally. Fewer insertions and more nucleotide deletions at VDJ recombination sites were observed in patients with type 1 diabetes, implying thymic rearrangement abnormalities. Because cDNA was sequenced instead of genomic DNA, highly expressing activated cells could be over-represented, though the groups showed no difference in activation or CD3 levels. Naive, central memory and regulatory TCRB repertoires appeared to be more similar among patients than among healthy donors. In all four CD4+ subsets, TCRB CDR3 length was moderately but significantly shorter in type 1 diabetes patients. Because the HLA sub-analyses included only small numbers of individuals, any influence of HLA type on TCRB rearrangement was left unresolved.

Each donor gave one peripheral blood draw, about 110 mL on average, collected into heparinised tubes. Naive, central memory, regulatory and stem cell-like memory CD4+ T cells were sorted on a BD FACSAria II using a panel including CD45RO, CCR7, CD25, CD127, CD95 and CD27. Every sorted population had a purity above 95%. PBMCs were isolated immediately by Lymphoprep density gradient centrifugation and stained directly without culture. To minimize batch effects, samples were stained and sorted in pairs, one healthy donor with one patient per experiment. This TCR came from a woman aged 18-29 years in good health. The rearrangement joined TRBV9 to TRBJ2-1; a stretch of 9 junction bases matches TRBD2. The specimen was naive CD4+ T cells from blood. What this sample's cell subset or site label stands for: true naive CD4+ T cells. The sequenced DNA: TGTGCCAGCAGCGTAGGGTCTAGCGGGGCCAATGAGCAGTTCTTC. It codes for CASSVGSSGANEQFF. Joined to the reference TRBV9 and TRBJ2-1 proteins, this CDR3 gives the full variable domain: DSGVTQTPKHLITATGQRVTLRCSPRSGDLSVYWYQQSLDQGLQFLIQYYNGEERAKGNILERFSAQQFPDLHSELNLSSLELGDSALYFCASSVGSSGANEQFFGPGTRLTVL.